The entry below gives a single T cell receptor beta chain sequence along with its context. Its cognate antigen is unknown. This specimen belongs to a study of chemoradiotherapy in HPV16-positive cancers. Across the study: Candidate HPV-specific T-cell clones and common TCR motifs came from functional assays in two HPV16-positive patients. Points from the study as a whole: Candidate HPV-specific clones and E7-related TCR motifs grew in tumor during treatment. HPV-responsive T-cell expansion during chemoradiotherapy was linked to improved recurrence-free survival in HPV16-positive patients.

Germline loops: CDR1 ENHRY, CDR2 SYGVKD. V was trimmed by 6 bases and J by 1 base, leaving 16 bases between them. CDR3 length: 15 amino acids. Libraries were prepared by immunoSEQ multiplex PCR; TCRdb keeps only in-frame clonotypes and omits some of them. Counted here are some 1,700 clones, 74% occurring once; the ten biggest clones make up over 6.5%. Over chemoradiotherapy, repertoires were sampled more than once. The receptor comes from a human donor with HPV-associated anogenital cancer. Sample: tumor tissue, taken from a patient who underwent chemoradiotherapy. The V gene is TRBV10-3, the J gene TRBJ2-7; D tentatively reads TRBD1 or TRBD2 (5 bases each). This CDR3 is CAISYRDGNSYEQYF. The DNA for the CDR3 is TGTGCCATCAGCTACCGGGACGGGAATTCCTACGAGCAGTACTTC.